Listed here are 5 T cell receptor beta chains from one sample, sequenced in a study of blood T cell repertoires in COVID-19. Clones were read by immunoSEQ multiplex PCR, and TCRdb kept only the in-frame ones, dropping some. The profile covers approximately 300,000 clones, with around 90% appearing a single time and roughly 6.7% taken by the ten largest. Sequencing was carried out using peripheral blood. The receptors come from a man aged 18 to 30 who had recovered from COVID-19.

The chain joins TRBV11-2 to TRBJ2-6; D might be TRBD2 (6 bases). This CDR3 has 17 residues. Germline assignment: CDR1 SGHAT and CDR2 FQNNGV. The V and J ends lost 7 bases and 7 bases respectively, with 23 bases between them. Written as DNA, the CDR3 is TGTGCCAGCACCACGGTGGGCGGGAAGGAAGAAGCCAACGTCCTGACTTTC. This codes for CASTTVGGKEEANVLTF.

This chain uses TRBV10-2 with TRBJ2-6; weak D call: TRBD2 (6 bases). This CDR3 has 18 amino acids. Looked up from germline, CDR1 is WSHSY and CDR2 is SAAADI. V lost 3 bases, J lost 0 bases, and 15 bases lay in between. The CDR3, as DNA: TGCGCCAGCAGTGAAGGAGGAGGGCGGAGCTCTGGGGCCAACGTCCTGACTTTC. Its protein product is CASSEGGGRSSGANVLTF.

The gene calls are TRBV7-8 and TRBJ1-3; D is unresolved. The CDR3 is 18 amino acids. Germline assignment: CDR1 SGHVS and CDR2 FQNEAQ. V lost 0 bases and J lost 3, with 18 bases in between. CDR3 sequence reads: CASSLASAGSNFGNTIYF. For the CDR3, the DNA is TGTGCCAGCAGCTTAGCGTCTGCGGGTTCCAACTTTGGAAACACCATATATTTT.

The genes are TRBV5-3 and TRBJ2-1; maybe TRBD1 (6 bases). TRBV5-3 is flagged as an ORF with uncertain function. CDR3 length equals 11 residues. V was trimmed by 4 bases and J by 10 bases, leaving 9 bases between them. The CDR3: CARSGQGEQFF. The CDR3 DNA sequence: TGTGCCAGAAGCGGCCAGGGGGAGCAGTTCTTC.

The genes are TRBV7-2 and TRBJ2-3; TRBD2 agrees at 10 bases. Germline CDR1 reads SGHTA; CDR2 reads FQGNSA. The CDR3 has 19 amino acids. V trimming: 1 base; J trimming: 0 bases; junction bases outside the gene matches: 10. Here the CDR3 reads CASSLDGRPSGGSTDTQYF. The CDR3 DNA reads TGTGCCAGCAGCTTAGATGGCCGGCCTAGCGGGGGAAGCACAGATACGCAGTATTTT.